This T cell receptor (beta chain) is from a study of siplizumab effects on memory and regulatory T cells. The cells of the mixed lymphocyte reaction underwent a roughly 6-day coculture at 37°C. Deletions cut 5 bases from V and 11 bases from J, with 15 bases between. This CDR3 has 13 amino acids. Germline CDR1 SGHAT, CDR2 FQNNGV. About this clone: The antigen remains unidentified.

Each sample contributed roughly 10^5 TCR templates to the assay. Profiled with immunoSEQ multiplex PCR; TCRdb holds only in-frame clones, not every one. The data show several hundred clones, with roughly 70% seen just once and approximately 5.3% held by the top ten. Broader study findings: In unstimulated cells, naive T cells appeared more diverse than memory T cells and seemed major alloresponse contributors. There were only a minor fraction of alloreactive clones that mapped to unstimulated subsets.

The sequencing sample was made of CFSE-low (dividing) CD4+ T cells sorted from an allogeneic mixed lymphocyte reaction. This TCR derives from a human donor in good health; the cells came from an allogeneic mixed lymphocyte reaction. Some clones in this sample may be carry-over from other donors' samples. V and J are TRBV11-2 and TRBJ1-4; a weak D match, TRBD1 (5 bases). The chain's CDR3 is CASSRTGVWKLFF. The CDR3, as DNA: TGTGCCAGCAGCCGAACGGGGGTGTGGAAACTGTTTTTT.